These T cell receptor beta chains were read from a single sample in a study of T cells in tumors after PD-1 blockade. Method: immunoSEQ multiplex PCR; TCRdb's copy keeps in-frame clones and lacks some. This sample has 7,500 to 9,000 clones; 55% to 65% occur once, and the top ten carry more than 3.5%. Sequenced material: tumor tissue, taken after anti-PD-1 treatment. Receptor source: a human donor with basal cell carcinoma. The CDR3 runs from the conserved cysteine through the conserved F or W. The D gene is left open where the match is weak. The size of a clone is reported for some rows only, either as once, few or many, or as a class for expanded clones.

NA	TRBJ1-3	TRBV6-5	NA	TGTGCCAGCAGTTACCTGACAGCTCCTGGAAACACCATATATTTT	CASSYLTAPGNTIYF
NA	TRBJ1-6	TRBV5-6	NA	TGTGCCAGCAGCTTTGTTACAGGGATGGGGAGTTCACCCCTCCACTTT	CASSFVTGMGSSPLHF
TRBD1	TRBJ2-7	TRBV10-1	NA	TGCGCCAGCAGTGATCAAACAGGGGCCGAGCAGTACTTC	CASSDQTGAEQYF
TRBD1	TRBJ1-1	TRBV19	NA	TGTGCCAGTCTCAGAACAGGGGGGAACACTGAAGCTTTCTTT	CASLRTGGNTEAFF
NA	TRBJ1-2	TRBV6-5	few	TGTGCCAGCAGTTATGGGGGAGTCGGCTATGGCTACACCTTC	CASSYGGVGYGYTF
NA	TRBJ2-1	TRBV25-1	once	TGTGCCAGCCAAAACTACCTTGGTCATGAGCAGTTCTTC	CASQNYLGHEQFF
NA	TRBJ1-4	TRBV19	NA	TGTGCCAGCAGAGGTAGTTGGCGGGACGGAAAACTGTTTTTT	CASRGSWRDGKLFF
NA	TRBJ1-6	TRBV7-6	few	TGTGCCAGCAGCTTAGCGTACTCAGATAGACCCCTCCACTTT	CASSLAYSDRPLHF
NA	TRBJ1-1	TRBV27	NA	TGTGCCAGCAGACAGAACACTGAAGCTTTCTTT	CASRQNTEAFF
NA	TRBJ2-1	TRBV9	NA	TGTGCCAGCAGCGTAGCTGGGTTGGCCAATGAGCAGTTCTTC	CASSVAGLANEQFF
TRBD2	TRBJ2-3	TRBV3-1/TRBV3-2	NA	TGTGCCAGCAGCCAACGGGGGGAACTCACAGATACGCAGTATTTT	CASSQRGELTDTQYF
TRBD1	TRBJ1-4	TRBV7-7	NA	TGTGCTAGCAGCCCGGGGACAGGGCAATCTGAAAAACTGTTTTTT	CASSPGTGQSEKLFF
NA	TRBJ2-3	TRBV14	NA	TGTGCCAGCAGCCAAGAGCTCCGGGGAGATACGCAGTATTTT	CASSQELRGDTQYF
TRBD1	TRBJ1-1	TRBV5-1	once	TGCGCCAGCAGCCAGGGGACAGGGAACACTGAAGCTTTCTTT	CASSQGTGNTEAFF
NA	TRBJ1-5	TRBV19	medium-sized	TGTGCCGTGGGGCAGGGAGTCAATCAGCCCCAGCATTTT	CAVGQGVNQPQHF
NA	TRBJ2-6	TRBV30	NA	TGTGCCTACGAAATGGGACGAGTTTCTGGGGCCAACGTCCTGACTTTC	CAYEMGRVSGANVLTF
TRBD1	TRBJ1-5	TRBV5-1	NA	TGCGCCAGCAGCTTAACAGGGGGCTCCAATCAGCCCCAGCATTTT	CASSLTGGSNQPQHF
NA	TRBJ2-4	TRBV4-2	NA	TGTGCCAGCAGCCAAGAGCCCGGCTCAGCCAAAAACATTCAGTACTTC	CASSQEPGSAKNIQYF
TRBD1	TRBJ2-7	TRBV30	few	TGTGCCTGGAGTCGGACAGGGAACCGCTACGAGCAGTACTTC	CAWSRTGNRYEQYF
NA	TRBJ1-4	TRBV4-2	NA	TGTGCCAGCAGCCAAGATCGGTCGGCGGACCAAAAACTGTTTTTT	CASSQDRSADQKLFF
TRBD1	TRBJ1-5	TRBV19	NA	TGTGCCAGTAGTATCACAGGGGATAGCAATCAGCCCCAGCATTTT	CASSITGDSNQPQHF
NA	TRBJ1-1	TRBV5-4	few	TGTGCCAGCAGCTTGGGGGGAGTCGTGAACACTGAAGCTTTCTTT	CASSLGGVVNTEAFF
TRBD2	TRBJ2-7	TRBV2	once	TGTGCCAGCAGTGATCTGGTAGCGGGGGTAGAGCAGTACTTC	CASSDLVAGVEQYF
NA	TRBJ1-3	TRBV3-1/TRBV3-2	NA	TGTGCCAGCAGCGGTCAGCATCCCATTTACACACGAAACACCATATATTTT	CASSGQHPIYTRNTIYF
NA	TRBJ1-2	TRBV5-1	few	TGCGCCAGCAGCTTGGAGGGTATAGGACCTCTGGGTGCTGGCTACACCTTC	CASSLEGIGPLGAGYTF
NA	TRBJ1-5	TRBV19	once	TGTGCCAGTAGTATATTCAATCAGCCCCAGCATTTT	CASSIFNQPQHF
NA	TRBJ2-6	TRBV29-1	NA	TGCAGCGTCGCCCGGGACGTCGACTCTGGGGCCAACGTCCTGACTTTC	CSVARDVDSGANVLTF
TRBD1	TRBJ1-5	TRBV15	NA	TGTGCCACCAGCAGCCGGACAGGGACTCAGCCCCAGCATTTT	CATSSRTGTQPQHF
NA	TRBJ2-1	TRBV6-4	NA	TGTGCCAGCAGTGACTCTAGCGGCTCCTACAATGAGCAGTTCTTC	CASSDSSGSYNEQFF
NA	TRBJ1-2	TRBV2	once	TGTGCTTTGCCATCGGGGGCAGGTGGCTACACCTTC	CALPSGAGGYTF
TRBD1	TRBJ1-1	TRBV18	few	TGTGCCAGCTCACTCGACAGGGGGGACACTGAAGCTTTCTTT	CASSLDRGDTEAFF
NA	TRBJ1-1	TRBV27	NA	TGTGCCAGCAGGCGACAAGGCAGAAACACTGAAGCTTTCTTT	CASRRQGRNTEAFF
TRBD2	TRBJ2-3	TRBV10-3	NA	TGTGCCACACAGCGGGGGTCCACAGATACGCAGTATTTT	CATQRGSTDTQYF
NA	TRBJ2-5	TRBV19	NA	TGTGCCACCTCAAGATCCCCGGAGGAGACCCAGTACTTC	CATSRSPEETQYF
TRBD1	TRBJ1-2	TRBV28	NA	TGTGCCAGCAGGTCGACAGGGGGCCGGCGGAACTATGGCTACACCTTC	CASRSTGGRRNYGYTF
NA	TRBJ2-5	TRBV7-7	NA	TGTGCTAGCAGCCCCTCCTCGGGGAGCTGGGAGACCCAGTACTTC	CASSPSSGSWETQYF
NA	TRBJ2-5	TRBV7-6	NA	TGTGCCAGCAGCCCGTCCGGCGAGACCCAGTACTTC	CASSPSGETQYF
NA	TRBJ1-2	TRBV6-6	NA	TGTGCCCGGGGGGGGTGGGGGGGGGACACAACGACAGGCTACACCTTC	CARGGWGGDTTTGYTF
TRBD2	TRBJ2-1	TRBV5-1	NA	TGCGCCAGCAGAGGAGGGTCTAGCGGGGGCAATGAGCAGTTCTTC	CASRGGSSGGNEQFF
NA	TRBJ2-3	TRBV7-2	NA	TGTGCCAGCAGCTTAGGCGCCGGAGATACGCAGTATTTT	CASSLGAGDTQYF
NA	TRBJ2-7	TRBV12-3/TRBV12-4	NA	TGTGCCAGCAGTTTTGGGGGGCTCTACGAGCAGTACTTC	CASSFGGLYEQYF
TRBD1	TRBJ1-3	TRBV10-1	few	TGCGCCAGCTCGGGACAGGCTGGAAACACCATATATTTT	CASSGQAGNTIYF
TRBD2	TRBJ2-4	TRBV5-1	NA	TGCGCCAGCAGCCCGGGACTAGCGGGTCTAGCCAAAAACATTCAGTACTTC	CASSPGLAGLAKNIQYF
NA	TRBJ1-5	TRBV19	once	TGTGCCAGTAGTCCTCTGGGGCAGTACGAGCCCCAGCATTTT	CASSPLGQYEPQHF
NA	TRBJ2-3	TRBV5-1	NA	TGCGCCAGCAGTCAGGCTAGCACAGATACGCAGTATTTT	CASSQASTDTQYF
TRBD1	TRBJ1-5	TRBV18	NA	TGTGCCAGCTCACCGGGACAGGGAAATCAGCCCCAGCATTTT	CASSPGQGNQPQHF
NA	TRBJ1-2	TRBV6-5	NA	TGTGCCAGCAAGACTGGCGCGGATGCTTCGTATGGCTACACCTTC	CASKTGADASYGYTF
NA	TRBJ1-4	TRBV18	medium-sized	TGTGCCAGCTCCAACCCCGGGCCCACGCTGGGTGAAAAACTGTTTTTT	CASSNPGPTLGEKLFF
NA	TRBJ2-5	TRBV5-1	NA	TGCGCCAGCAGCTCCAAAGGGCCTCAAGAGACCCAGTACTTC	CASSSKGPQETQYF
NA	TRBJ2-7	TRBV5-8	few	TGTGCCAGCAGCTTGGGCAGGGAACCGTACGAGCAGTACTTC	CASSLGREPYEQYF
NA	TRBJ2-3	TRBV29-1	NA	TGCAGCGCCACACAAAGCACAGATACGCAGTATTTT	CSATQSTDTQYF
NA	TRBJ2-6	TRBV28	NA	TGTGCCAGCAGCTTTAGCTCTGGGGCCAACGTCCTGACTTTC	CASSFSSGANVLTF
TRBD1	TRBJ2-7	TRBV6-5	few	TGTGCCAGCAGTTCCGGGACAGGGACCTTTAGGGAGCAGTACTTC	CASSSGTGTFREQYF